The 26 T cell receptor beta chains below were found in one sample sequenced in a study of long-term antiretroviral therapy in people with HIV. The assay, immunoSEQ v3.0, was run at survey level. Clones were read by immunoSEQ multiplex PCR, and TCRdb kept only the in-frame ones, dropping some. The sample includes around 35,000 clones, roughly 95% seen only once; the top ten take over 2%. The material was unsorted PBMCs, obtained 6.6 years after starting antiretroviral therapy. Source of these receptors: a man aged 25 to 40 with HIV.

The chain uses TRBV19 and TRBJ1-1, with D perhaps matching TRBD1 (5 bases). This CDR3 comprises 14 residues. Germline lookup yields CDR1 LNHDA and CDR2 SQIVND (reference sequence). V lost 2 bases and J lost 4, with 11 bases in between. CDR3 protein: CASSIRGWSTEAFF. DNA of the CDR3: TGTGCCAGTAGTATAAGGGGATGGTCCACTGAAGCTTTCTTT.

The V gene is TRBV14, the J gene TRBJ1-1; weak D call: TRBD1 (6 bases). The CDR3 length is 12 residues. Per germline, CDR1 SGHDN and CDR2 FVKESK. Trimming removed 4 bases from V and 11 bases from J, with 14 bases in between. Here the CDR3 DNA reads TGTGCCAGCAGCCCAACGACAGGACGCGCTTTCTTT. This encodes CASSPTTGRAFF.

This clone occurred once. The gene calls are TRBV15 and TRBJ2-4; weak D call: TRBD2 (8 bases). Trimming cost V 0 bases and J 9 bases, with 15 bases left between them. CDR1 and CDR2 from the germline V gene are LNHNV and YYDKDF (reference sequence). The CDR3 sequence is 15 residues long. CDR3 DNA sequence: TGTGCCACCAGCAGAGATCGGGAGGGGGCGGGCATTCAGTACTTC. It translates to CATSRDREGAGIQYF.

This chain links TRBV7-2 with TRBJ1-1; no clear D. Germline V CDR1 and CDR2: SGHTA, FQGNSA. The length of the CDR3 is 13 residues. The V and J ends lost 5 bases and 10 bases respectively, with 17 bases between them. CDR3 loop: CASSPGPGRAAFF. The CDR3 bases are TGTGCCAGCAGCCCCGGACCTGGTAGGGCAGCTTTCTTT.

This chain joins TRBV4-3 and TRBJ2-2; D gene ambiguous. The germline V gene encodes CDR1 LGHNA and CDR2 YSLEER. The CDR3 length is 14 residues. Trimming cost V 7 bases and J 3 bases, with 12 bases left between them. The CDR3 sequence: CASKSVTDTGELFF. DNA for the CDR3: TGCGCCAGCAAATCGGTTACGGACACCGGGGAGCTGTTTTTT.

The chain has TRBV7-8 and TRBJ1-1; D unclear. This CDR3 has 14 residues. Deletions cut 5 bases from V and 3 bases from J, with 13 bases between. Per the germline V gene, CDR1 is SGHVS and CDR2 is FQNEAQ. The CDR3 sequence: CASSRRRRDTEAFF. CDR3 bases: TGTGCCAGCAGCCGACGACGAAGGGACACTGAAGCTTTCTTT.

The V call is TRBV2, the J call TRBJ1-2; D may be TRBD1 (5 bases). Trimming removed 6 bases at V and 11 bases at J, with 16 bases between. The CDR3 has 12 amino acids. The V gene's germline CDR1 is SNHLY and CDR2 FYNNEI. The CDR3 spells CASRGGGGGYTF. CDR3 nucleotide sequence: TGTGCCAGCAGGGGCGGGGGAGGCGGATACACCTTC. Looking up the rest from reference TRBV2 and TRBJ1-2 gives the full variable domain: EPEVTQTPSHQVTQMGQEVILRCVPISNHLYFYWYRQILGQKVEFLVSFYNNEISEKSEIFDDQFSVERPDGSNFTLKIRSTKLEDSAMYFCASRGGGGGYTFGSGTRLTVV.

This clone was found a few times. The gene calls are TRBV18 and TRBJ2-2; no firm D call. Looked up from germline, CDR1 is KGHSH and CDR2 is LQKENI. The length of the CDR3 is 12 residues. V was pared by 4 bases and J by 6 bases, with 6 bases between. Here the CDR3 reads CASSRGSGELFF. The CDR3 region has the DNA TGTGCCAGCTCACGGGGTTCCGGGGAGCTGTTTTTT. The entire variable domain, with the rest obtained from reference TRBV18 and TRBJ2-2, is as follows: NAGVMQNPRHLVRRRGQEARLRCSPMKGHSHVYWYRQLPEEGLKFMVYLQKENIIDESGMPKERFSAEFPKEGPSILRIQQVVRGDSAAYFCASSRGSGELFFGEGSRLTVL.

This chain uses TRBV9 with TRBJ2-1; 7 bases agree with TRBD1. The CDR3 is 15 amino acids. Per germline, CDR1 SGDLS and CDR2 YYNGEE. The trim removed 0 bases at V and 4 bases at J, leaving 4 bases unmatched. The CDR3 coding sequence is TGTGCCAGCAGCGTAGTCCCAGGGGGATACAATGAGCAGTTCTTC. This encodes CASSVVPGGYNEQFF.

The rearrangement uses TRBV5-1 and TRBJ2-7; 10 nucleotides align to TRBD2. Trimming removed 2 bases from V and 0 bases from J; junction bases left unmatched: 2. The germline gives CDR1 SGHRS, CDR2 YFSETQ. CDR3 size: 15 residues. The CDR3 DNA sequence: TGCGCCAGCAGCTTAGCGGGAGGGAGCTCCTACGAGCAGTACTTC. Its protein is CASSLAGGSSYEQYF.

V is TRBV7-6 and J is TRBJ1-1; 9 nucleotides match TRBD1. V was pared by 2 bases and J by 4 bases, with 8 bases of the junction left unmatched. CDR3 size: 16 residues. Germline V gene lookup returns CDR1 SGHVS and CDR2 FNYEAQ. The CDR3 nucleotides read TGTGCCAGCAGCTTAAGGGGACAGGGCCGGGTCACTGAAGCTTTCTTT. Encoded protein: CASSLRGQGRVTEAFF.

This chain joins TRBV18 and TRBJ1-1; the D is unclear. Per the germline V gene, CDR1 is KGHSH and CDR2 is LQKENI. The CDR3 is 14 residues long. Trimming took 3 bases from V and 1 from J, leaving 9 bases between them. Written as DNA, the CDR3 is TGTGCCAGCTCACCCCAGGCCCCGAACACTGAAGCTTTCTTT. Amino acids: CASSPQAPNTEAFF.

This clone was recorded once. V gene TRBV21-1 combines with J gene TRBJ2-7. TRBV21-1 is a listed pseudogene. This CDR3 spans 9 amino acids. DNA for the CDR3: TGTGCCAGCAGCAGCGAGCAGTACTTC. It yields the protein CASSSEQYF.

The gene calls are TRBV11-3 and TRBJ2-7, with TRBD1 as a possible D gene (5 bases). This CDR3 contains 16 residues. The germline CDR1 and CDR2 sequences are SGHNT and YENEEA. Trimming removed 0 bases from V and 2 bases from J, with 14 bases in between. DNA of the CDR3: TGTGCCAGCAGCTTAGATTCGGCAGGGTGGCCCTACGAGCAGTACTTC. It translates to CASSLDSAGWPYEQYF.

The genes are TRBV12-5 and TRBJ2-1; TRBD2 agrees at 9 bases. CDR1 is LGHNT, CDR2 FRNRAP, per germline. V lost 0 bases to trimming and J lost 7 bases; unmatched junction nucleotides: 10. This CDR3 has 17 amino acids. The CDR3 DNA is TGTGCTAGTGGTTTGGTACACGGGCGGGGGGGCCCGAATGAGCAGTTCTTC. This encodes CASGLVHGRGGPNEQFF.

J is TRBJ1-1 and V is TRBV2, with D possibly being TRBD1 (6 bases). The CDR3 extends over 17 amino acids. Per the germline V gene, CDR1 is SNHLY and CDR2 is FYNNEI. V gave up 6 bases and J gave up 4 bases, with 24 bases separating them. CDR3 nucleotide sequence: TGTGCCAGCAGCCAGAGACAGGCCCAGTGGGCCCTCACTGAAGCTTTCTTT. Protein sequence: CASSQRQAQWALTEAFF.

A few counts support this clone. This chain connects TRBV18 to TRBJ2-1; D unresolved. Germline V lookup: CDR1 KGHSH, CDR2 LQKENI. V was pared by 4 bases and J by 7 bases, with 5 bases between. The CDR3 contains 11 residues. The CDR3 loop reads CASSLANEQFF. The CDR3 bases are TGTGCCAGCTCACTGGCAAATGAGCAGTTCTTC.

This CDR3 is CASSQVGVANSPLHF. In DNA form, the CDR3 reads TGCGCCAGCAGCCAAGTTGGGGTAGCCAATTCACCCCTCCACTTT. The chain recombines TRBV4-3 with TRBJ1-6; D remains unclear. Per germline, CDR1 LGHNA and CDR2 YSLEER. This CDR3 comprises 15 residues. Trimming removed 1 base from V and 7 bases from J, with 11 bases in between.

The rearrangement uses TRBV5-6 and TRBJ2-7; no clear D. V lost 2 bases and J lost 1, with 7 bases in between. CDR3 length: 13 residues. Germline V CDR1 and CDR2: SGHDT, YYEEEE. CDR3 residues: CASSFPGSYEQYF. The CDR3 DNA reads TGTGCCAGCAGCTTTCCTGGGTCCTACGAGCAGTACTTC.

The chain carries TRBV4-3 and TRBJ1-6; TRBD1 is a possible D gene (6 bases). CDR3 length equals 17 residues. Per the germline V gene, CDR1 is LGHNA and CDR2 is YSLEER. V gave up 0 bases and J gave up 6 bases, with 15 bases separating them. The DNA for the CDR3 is TGCGCCAGCAGCCAAGATAGCGCAGGGGCGCTTAATTCACCCCTCCACTTT. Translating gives CASSQDSAGALNSPLHF.

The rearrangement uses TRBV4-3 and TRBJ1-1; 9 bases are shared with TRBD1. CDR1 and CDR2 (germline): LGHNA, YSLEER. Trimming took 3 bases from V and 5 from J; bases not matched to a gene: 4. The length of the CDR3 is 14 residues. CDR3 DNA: TGCGCCAGCAGCCAGGGGGGACAGGGTACTGAAGCTTTCTTT. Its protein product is CASSQGGQGTEAFF.

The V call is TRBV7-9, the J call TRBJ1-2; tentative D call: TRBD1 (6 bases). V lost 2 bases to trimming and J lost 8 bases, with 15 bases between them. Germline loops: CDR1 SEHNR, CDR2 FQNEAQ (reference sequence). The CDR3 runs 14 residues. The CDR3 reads CASSLLRGAGGYTF. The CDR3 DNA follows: TGTGCCAGCAGCTTACTACGGGGGGCTGGCGGCTACACCTTC.

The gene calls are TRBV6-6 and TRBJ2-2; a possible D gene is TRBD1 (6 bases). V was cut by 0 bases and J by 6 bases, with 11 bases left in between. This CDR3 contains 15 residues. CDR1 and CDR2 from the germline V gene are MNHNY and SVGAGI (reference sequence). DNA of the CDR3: TGTGCCAGCAGTTACTCCCATGGGGGCGCCGGGGAGCTGTTTTTT. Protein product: CASSYSHGGAGELFF.

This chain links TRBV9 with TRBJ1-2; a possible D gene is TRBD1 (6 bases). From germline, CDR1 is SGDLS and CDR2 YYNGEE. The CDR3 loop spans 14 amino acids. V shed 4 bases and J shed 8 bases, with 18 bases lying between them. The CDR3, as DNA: TGTGCCAGCAGCCCTAGTACAGGGACAAGGGGCTACACCTTC. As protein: CASSPSTGTRGYTF.

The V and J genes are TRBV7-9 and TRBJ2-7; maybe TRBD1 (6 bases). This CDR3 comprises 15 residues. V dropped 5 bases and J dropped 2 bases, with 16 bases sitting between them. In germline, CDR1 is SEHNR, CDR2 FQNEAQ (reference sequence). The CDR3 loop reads CASSPTGTPPYEQYF. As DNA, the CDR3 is TGTGCCAGCAGCCCCACAGGGACACCTCCCTACGAGCAGTACTTC.

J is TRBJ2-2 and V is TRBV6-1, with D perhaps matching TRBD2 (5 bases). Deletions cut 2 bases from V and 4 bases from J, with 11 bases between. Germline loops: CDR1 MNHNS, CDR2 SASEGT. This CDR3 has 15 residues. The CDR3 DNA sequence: TGTGCCAGCAGTGAACGGCTACGGGGCACCGGGGAGCTGTTTTTT. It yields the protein CASSERLRGTGELFF.